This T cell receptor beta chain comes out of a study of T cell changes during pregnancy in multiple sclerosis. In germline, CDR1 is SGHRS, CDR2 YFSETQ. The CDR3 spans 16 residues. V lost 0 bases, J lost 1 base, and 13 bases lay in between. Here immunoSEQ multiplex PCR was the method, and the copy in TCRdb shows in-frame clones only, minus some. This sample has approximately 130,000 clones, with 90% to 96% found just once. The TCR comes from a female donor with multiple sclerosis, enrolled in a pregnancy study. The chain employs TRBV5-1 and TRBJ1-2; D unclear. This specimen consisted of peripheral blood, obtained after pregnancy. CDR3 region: CASSLAGQTLNYGYTF. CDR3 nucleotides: TGCGCCAGCAGCTTGGCTGGCCAAACGCTTAACTATGGCTACACCTTC. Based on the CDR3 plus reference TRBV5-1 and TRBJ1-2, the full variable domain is KAGVTQTPRYLIKTRGQQVTLSCSPISGHRSVSWYQQTPGQGLQFLFEYFSETQRNKGNFPGRFSGRQFSNSRSEMNVSTLELGDSALYLCASSLAGQTLNYGYTFGSGTRLTVV.